The 20 T cell receptor beta chains in this list originate from one sample, sequenced in a study of CD8+ T cells in alopecia areata. RNA extraction was followed by reverse transcription into cDNA, which acted as the sequencing template. Generated by immunoSEQ multiplex PCR, the TCRdb table keeps only in-frame clones and is missing some. Recorded here are around 300,000 clones, with no singletons, and the ten leading clones hold roughly 1.2%. It was with CD4, CD8alpha, NKG2D, NKG2ACE and other markers that pooled cutaneous lymph node cells were sorted. Specimen: CD4+ T cells sorted from a lymph node. The receptors here all came from a C3H/HeJ mouse with alopecia areata. For this mouse line, the MHC haplotype is H2-k.

Concerning this clone: Gene labels here are mouse ones. The read ends 4 residues early relative to the CDR3; the germline J gene fills the gap. The chain uses TRBV1 and TRBJ1-2, with 7 bases fitting TRBD1. After removal of 1 base from V and 2 bases from J, the junction contained 4 bases not matched to a gene. Germline CDR1 reads NSQYPW; CDR2 reads LRSPGD (reference sequence). The CDR3 runs to 15 residues. CDR3 DNA, as far as it was read: TGCACCTGCAGTGCAGGACAGGGAAAGAACTCC. Its protein is CTCSAGQGKNS. The entire CDR3 is CTCSAGQGKNSDYTF.

This clone came up a few times. Mouse germline and gene names are used. The sequenced fragment ends 4 residues before the CDR3 boundary, so the rest is inferred from the germline J gene. This chain connects TRBV13-1 to TRBJ2-5; possible D gene TRBD1, 5 bases. The CDR3 sequence is 13 residues long. CDR1 and CDR2 (germline): NSHNY, SYGAGN. The covered CDR3 bases are TGTGCCAGCAGTGATCCCCCAGGGGAC. Protein sequence: CASSDPPGD. The full CDR3 protein reads CASSDPPGDTQYF.

In its sample, this clone was seen a few times. Gene names refer to mouse genes. The CDR3 extends 4 residues past the end of the read, so its final part is completed from the germline J gene. The rearrangement joins TRBV17 to TRBJ2-2; 8 bases map to TRBD1. Per the germline V gene, CDR1 is MNHDT and CDR2 is YYDKIL. The CDR3 spans 14 residues. The ends lost 6 bases at V and 4 bases at J; junction bases unmatched: 4. The sequenced CDR3 bases are TGTGCTAGCAGGGGACAGGACGGCACCGGG. Translated, it gives CASRGQDGTG. The CDR3 reads in full as CASRGQDGTGQLYF.

In its sample, this clone was seen a few times. Germline and genes here are mouse. The read ends 4 residues shy of where the CDR3 ends; the end is completed using the germline J gene. The chain is built from TRBV13-2 and TRBJ2-7; 7 nucleotides line up with TRBD2. The germline gives CDR1 NNHNN, CDR2 SYGAGS (reference sequence). The V gene end was trimmed by 2 bases and the J gene end by 3 bases; junction bases not matched to a gene: 2. This CDR3 region has 13 residues. CDR3 residues: CASGDDWVYEQYF. The covered CDR3 bases are TGTGCCAGCGGTGACGACTGGGTCTAT.

The table lists this clone with a few counts. Mouse gene names and germline throughout. The sequenced fragment ends 4 residues before the CDR3 boundary, so the rest is inferred from the germline J gene. V and J are TRBV19 and TRBJ2-2; 7 bases are shared with TRBD2. The CDR3 contains 15 residues. The trim removed 0 bases at V and 2 bases at J, leaving 1 base unmatched. Germline V gene data show CDR1 as FNHDT and CDR2 as SITEND (reference sequence). The CDR3 sequence: CASSIVGGNTGQLYF. The sequenced CDR3 bases are TGTGCCAGCAGTATAGTTGGGGGGAACACCGGG. Filled out from reference TRBV19 and TRBJ2-2, the complete variable domain reads GGIITQTPKFLIGQEGQKLTLKCQQNFNHDTMYWYRQDSGKGLRLIYYSITENDLQKGDLSEGYDASREKKSSFSLTVTSAQKNEMAVFLCASSIVGGNTGQLYFGEGSKLTVL.

Notes on this clone: Genes and germline come from the mouse. The CDR3 goes on 4 residues after the read ends, and that part is filled in from the germline J gene. V is TRBV19 and J is TRBJ2-3, with 9 bases identical to TRBD1. This CDR3 is 16 amino acids long. Germline V gene sequence: CDR1 FNHDT, CDR2 SITEND (reference sequence). The trim removed 3 bases at V and 0 bases at J, leaving 5 bases unmatched. CDR3 DNA (partial): TGTGCCAGCAGTAAACAGGGGGCGAGGAGTGCAGAA. This codes for CASSKQGARSAE. The whole CDR3 protein reads CASSKQGARSAETLYF.

With respect to this clone: Germline and genes: mouse. The missing CDR3 end, 4 residues past where the read stops, is filled in from the germline J gene. This sequence joins TRBV13-1 and TRBJ1-2, with 8 bases aligning to TRBD1. V was clipped by 3 bases and J by 0 bases; unmatched bases: 4. This CDR3 contains 15 residues. Germline V gene sequence: CDR1 NSHNY, CDR2 SYGAGN. The covered CDR3 bases are TGTGCCAGCAGTGCCGTGACAGGGGCAAACTCC. Its translation is CASSAVTGANS. The whole CDR3 protein reads CASSAVTGANSDYTF.

Worth noting for this clone: The genes are named according to mouse. The read terminates 4 residues ahead of where the CDR3 ends, so the germline J gene completes it. The chain has TRBV5 and TRBJ2-3, with 8 nucleotides matching TRBD1. The CDR3 covers 14 residues. The V gene's germline CDR1 is LGHNA and CDR2 YNLKQL (reference sequence). J lost 0 bases, V lost 4 bases, and 0 bases had no gene match. The CDR3 DNA, read in part, is TGTGCCAGCAGCCGGGACAGGAGTGCAGAA. It yields the protein CASSRDRSAE. The whole CDR3 sequence reads CASSRDRSAETLYF.

This clone has just a few counts. The gene names given are mouse names. The CDR3 end falls 4 residues outside the read, so it is completed with the germline J gene. The rearrangement uses TRBV19 and TRBJ1-2; 9 positions agree with TRBD1. The V gene end was trimmed by 4 bases and the J gene end by 4 bases; junction bases not matched to a gene: 5. This CDR3 is 14 amino acids long. CDR1 and CDR2 from the germline V gene are FNHDT and SITEND (reference sequence). CDR3 DNA (partial): TGTGCCAGCAGTTTTACAGGGGGCACCTCC. Translated, it gives CASSFTGGTS. The full CDR3 protein is CASSFTGGTSDYTF.

This clone was seen a few times. Gene names are mouse gene names. The CDR3 is cut off 4 residues early in the read; its end comes from the germline J gene. In the same sample, other DNA sequences code for this CDR3. V is TRBV5 and J is TRBJ1-1; D gene ambiguous. The germline V gene encodes CDR1 LGHNA and CDR2 YNLKQL (reference sequence). The CDR3 sequence is 13 residues long. V was clipped by 0 bases and J by 1 base, with 3 bases between them. The CDR3 spells CASSQEQNTEVFF. The sequenced part of the CDR3 DNA is TGTGCCAGCAGCCAAGAACAAAACACA.

This clone has just a few counts. The genes and germline here are from mouse. The read ends 4 residues shy of where the CDR3 ends; the end is completed using the germline J gene. This sample includes further DNA sequences coding for the same CDR3. The chain uses TRBV31 and TRBJ2-3; 11 bases align to TRBD2. The CDR3 sequence is 15 residues long. The germline V gene encodes CDR1 GKSSPN and CDR2 SITVG. J lost 3 bases, V lost 1 base, and 3 bases had no gene match. The sequenced part of the CDR3 DNA is TGTGCCTGGAGTCCTCGACTGGGGGGGGCAGAA. Encoded protein: CAWSPRLGGAE. The whole CDR3 sequence reads CAWSPRLGGAETLYF.

This clone was seen more than once but under ten times. Gene names and germline refer to mouse. The read halts 4 residues ahead of the CDR3 end, with the missing end drawn from the germline J gene. At the DNA level, this CDR3 is encoded by other sequences in the same sample as well. This chain joins TRBV31 and TRBJ1-2, with D possibly TRBD1 on 5 matching bases. This CDR3 is 12 amino acids long. Germline V gene lookup returns CDR1 GKSSPN and CDR2 SITVG. Between the trimmed V and J ends, which lost 3 bases and 2 bases, there was a span of 7 bases. CDR3 bases read: TGTGCCTGGAGCGCAGGGAACTCC. It specifies CAWSAGNS. The complete CDR3 protein is CAWSAGNSDYTF.

At least ten counts were recorded for this clone. Gene names and germline match the mouse. The read finishes 4 residues shy of the CDR3 end, and the germline J gene is used to complete it. Other DNA sequences within the sample encode an identical CDR3. This sequence joins TRBV29 and TRBJ2-4; D might be TRBD1 (6 bases). Germline V gene lookup returns CDR1 MSHET and CDR2 SYDVDS. Trimming cost V 3 bases and J 3 bases, with 7 bases left between them. The CDR3 is 13 amino acids. CDR3 DNA (partial): TGTGCTAGCAGTTTTGGACAGCAAAAC. This translates into CASSFGQQN. The full CDR3 protein reads CASSFGQQNTLYF. The variable domain in full, completed from reference TRBV29 and TRBJ2-4, reads DMKVTQMPRYLIKRMGENVLLECGQDMSHETMYWYRQDPGLGLQLIYISYDVDSNSEGDIPKGYRVSRKKREHFSLILDSAKTNQTSVYFCASSFGQQNTLYFGAGTRLSVL.

This clone was observed a few times. Any gene name here is a mouse gene name. Read data end 4 residues before the CDR3 end; the end is taken from the germline J gene. V usage is TRBV13-2 and J usage is TRBJ2-3, with D uncertain. Germline-derived CDR1 and CDR2 are NNHNN and SYGAGS (reference sequence). V dropped 2 bases and J dropped 2 bases, with 9 bases sitting between them. This CDR3 contains 14 residues. CDR3 sequence: CASGDWRVAETLYF. The part of the CDR3 DNA that was read is TGTGCCAGCGGTGACTGGAGGGTTGCAGAA.

This clone turned up a few times. Gene names are mouse gene names. Read coverage stops 4 residues before the CDR3 terminus; the germline J gene supplies the remainder. The chain uses TRBV5 and TRBJ1-1; weak D call: TRBD1 (6 bases). CDR1 and CDR2 from the germline V gene are LGHNA and YNLKQL (reference sequence). This CDR3 is 13 amino acids long. Here the CDR3 reads CASSQEGAPEVFF. The sequenced part of the CDR3 DNA is TGTGCCAGCAGCCAAGAGGGGGCCCCA.

This clone came up a few times. Mouse names are used for the genes. The read terminates 4 residues ahead of where the CDR3 ends, so the germline J gene completes it. The rearrangement joins TRBV31 to TRBJ2-1, with TRBD1 matching 11 bases. The CDR3 covers 16 residues. The germline gives CDR1 GKSSPN, CDR2 SITVG. The CDR3 region is CAWSLKGQGAIAEQFF. The DNA read from the CDR3 is TGTGCCTGGAGTCTAAAAGGACAGGGGGCGATCGCT.

Turning to this clone: The gene symbols are mouse symbols. The sequence runs out 4 residues before the end of the CDR3; the remainder is reconstructed from the germline J gene. The chain recombines TRBV1 with TRBJ2-2, with 9 bases aligning to TRBD2. In germline, CDR1 is NSQYPW, CDR2 LRSPGD (reference sequence). The CDR3 has 16 amino acids. V lost 1 base and J lost 6; bases outside the gene matches: 6. Incomplete CDR3 DNA: TGCACCTGCAGTGCAGTTGGGGGGGCAGGGGCCGGG. This sequence encodes CTCSAVGGAGAG. In full, the CDR3 reads CTCSAVGGAGAGQLYF.

Of note for this clone: All gene names here are mouse names. The read finishes 4 residues shy of the CDR3 end, and the germline J gene is used to complete it. The same CDR3 is also encoded by other DNA sequences in this sample. V and J are TRBV1 and TRBJ2-5; D unresolved. The CDR3 has 15 amino acids. V dropped 1 base and J dropped 0 bases, with 8 bases sitting between them. In germline, CDR1 is NSQYPW, CDR2 LRSPGD (reference sequence). Partial CDR3 DNA: TGCACCTGCAGTGCAGGGGGTCTTAACCAAGAC. It yields the protein CTCSAGGLNQD. The whole CDR3 reads CTCSAGGLNQDTQYF. Drawing the rest from reference TRBV1 and TRBJ2-5, the complete variable domain is VTLLEQNPRWRLVPRGQAVNLRCILKNSQYPWMSWYQQDLQKQLQWLFTLRSPGDKEVKSLPGADYLATRVTDTELRLQVANMSQGRTLYCTCSAGGLNQDTQYFGPGTRLLVL.

A remark on this clone: Any gene name here is a mouse gene name. The read finishes 4 residues shy of the CDR3 end, and the germline J gene is used to complete it. The chain uses TRBV13-1 and TRBJ2-7; 8 nucleotides agree with TRBD2. Looked up from germline, CDR1 is NSHNY and CDR2 is SYGAGN. The CDR3 covers 15 residues. CDR3 residues: CASSDAAGGWYEQYF. The sequenced part of the CDR3 DNA is TGTGCCAGCAGTGATGCAGCTGGGGGGTGGTAT.

On this clone itself: Mouse germline and gene names are used. The read terminates 3 residues before the CDR3 end, so the remaining end is supplied by the germline J gene. This chain joins TRBV19 and TRBJ1-6; 7 positions match TRBD1. TRBJ1-6 is sorted into the ORF group, with uncertain function. The CDR3 has 14 amino acids. V dropped 3 bases and J dropped 6; count of bases not matched to a gene: 3. CDR1 and CDR2 (germline): FNHDT, SITEND (reference sequence). CDR3 residues: CASSTGQLNSPLYF. The covered CDR3 bases are TGTGCCAGCAGTACGGGACAGCTTAATTCGCCC.